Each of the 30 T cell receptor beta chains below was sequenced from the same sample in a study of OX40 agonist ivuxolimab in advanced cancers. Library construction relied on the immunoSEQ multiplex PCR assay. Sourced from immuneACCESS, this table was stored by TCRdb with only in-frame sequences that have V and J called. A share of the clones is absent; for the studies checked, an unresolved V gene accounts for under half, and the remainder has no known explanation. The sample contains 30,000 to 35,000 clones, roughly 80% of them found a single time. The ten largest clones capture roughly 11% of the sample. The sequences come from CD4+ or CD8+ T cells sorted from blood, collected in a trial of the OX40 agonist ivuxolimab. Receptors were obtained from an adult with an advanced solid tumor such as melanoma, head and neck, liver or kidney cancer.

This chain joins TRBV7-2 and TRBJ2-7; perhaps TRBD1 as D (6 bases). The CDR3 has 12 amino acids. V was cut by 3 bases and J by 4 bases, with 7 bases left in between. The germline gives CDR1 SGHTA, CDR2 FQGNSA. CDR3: CASSLTGYEQYF. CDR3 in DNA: TGTGCCAGCAGCTTGACAGGTTACGAGCAGTACTTC.

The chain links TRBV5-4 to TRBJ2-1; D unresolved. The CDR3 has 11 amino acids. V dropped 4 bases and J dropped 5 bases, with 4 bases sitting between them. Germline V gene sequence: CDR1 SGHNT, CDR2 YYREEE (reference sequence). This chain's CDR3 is CASSSNNEQFF. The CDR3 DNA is TGTGCCAGCAGCAGCAACAATGAGCAGTTCTTC.

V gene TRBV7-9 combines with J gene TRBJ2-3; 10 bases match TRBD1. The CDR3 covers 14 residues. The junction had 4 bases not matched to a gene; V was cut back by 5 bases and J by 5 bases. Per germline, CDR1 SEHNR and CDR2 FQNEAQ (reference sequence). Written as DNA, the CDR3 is TGTGCCAGCAGCGACAGGGGGCGCGGAGATACGCAGTATTTT. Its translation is CASSDRGRGDTQYF.

DNA for the CDR3: TGCGCCAGCAGCTTGGAATACGGCGGCGCCTCTGGAAACACCATATATTTT. Translating gives CASSLEYGGASGNTIYF. V and J are TRBV5-1 and TRBJ1-3; D uncertain. The CDR3 contains 17 residues. CDR1 and CDR2 (germline): SGHRS, YFSETQ. V lost 0 bases to trimming and J lost 0 bases, with 13 bases between them.

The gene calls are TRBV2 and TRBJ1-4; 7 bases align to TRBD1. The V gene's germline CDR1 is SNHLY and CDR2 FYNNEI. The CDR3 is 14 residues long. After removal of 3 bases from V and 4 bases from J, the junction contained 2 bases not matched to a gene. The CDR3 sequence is CASSDHRGNEKLFF. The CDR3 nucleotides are TGTGCCAGCAGTGACCACAGGGGTAATGAAAAACTGTTTTTT.

Written as DNA, the CDR3 is TGCGCCAGCAGCCAAGAAATCGCCGCTGGGGCCAACGTCCTGACTTTC. Translated, it gives CASSQEIAAGANVLTF. The rearrangement uses TRBV4-1 and TRBJ2-6; no clear D. The CDR3 is 16 residues long. CDR1 is MGHRA and CDR2 is YSYEKL in the germline V gene. Trimming removed 0 bases from V and 2 bases from J, with 8 bases in between.

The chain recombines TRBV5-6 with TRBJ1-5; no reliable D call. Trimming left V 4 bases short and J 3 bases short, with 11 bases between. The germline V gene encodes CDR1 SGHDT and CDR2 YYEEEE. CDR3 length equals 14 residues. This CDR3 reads CASSRRAFNQPQHF. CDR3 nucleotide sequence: TGTGCCAGCAGCCGGAGGGCATTCAATCAGCCCCAGCATTTT.

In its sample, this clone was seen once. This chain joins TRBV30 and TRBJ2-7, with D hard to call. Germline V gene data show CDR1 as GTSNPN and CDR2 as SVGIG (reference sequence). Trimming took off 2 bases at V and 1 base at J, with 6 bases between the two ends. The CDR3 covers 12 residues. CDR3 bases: TGTGCCTGGAGTACAGAGTCCTACGAGCAGTACTTC. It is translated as CAWSTESYEQYF.

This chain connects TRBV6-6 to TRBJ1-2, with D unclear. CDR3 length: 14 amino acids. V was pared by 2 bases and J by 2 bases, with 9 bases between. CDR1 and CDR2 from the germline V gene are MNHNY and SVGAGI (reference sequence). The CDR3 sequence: CASSYQQLNYGYTF. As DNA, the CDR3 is TGTGCCAGCAGTTACCAACAGTTGAACTATGGCTACACCTTC.

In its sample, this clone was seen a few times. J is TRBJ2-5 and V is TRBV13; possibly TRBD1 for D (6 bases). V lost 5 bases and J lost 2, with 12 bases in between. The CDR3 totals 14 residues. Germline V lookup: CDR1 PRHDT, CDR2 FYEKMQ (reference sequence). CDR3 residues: CASSQGGRQETQYF. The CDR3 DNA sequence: TGTGCCAGCAGCCAAGGGGGTCGTCAAGAGACCCAGTACTTC.

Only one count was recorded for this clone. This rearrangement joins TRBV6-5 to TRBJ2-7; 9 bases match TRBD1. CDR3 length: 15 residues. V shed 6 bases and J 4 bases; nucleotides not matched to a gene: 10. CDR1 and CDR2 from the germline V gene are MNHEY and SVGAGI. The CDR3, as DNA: TGTGCCAGCAGAAGCGTCGGGACAGGGAATTACGAGCAGTACTTC. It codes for CASRSVGTGNYEQYF.

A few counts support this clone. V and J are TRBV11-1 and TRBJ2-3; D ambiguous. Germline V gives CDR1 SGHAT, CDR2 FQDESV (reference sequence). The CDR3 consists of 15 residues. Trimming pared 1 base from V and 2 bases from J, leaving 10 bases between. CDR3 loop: CASSLVLNPTDTQYF. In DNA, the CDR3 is TGTGCCAGCAGCTTAGTTCTGAACCCCACAGATACGCAGTATTTT.

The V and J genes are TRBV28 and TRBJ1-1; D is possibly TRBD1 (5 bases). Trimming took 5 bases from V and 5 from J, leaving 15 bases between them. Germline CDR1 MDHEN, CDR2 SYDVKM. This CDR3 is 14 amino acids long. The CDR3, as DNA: TGTGCCAGCAGTCTACCGACAGTTGGGACTGAAGCTTTCTTT. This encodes CASSLPTVGTEAFF.

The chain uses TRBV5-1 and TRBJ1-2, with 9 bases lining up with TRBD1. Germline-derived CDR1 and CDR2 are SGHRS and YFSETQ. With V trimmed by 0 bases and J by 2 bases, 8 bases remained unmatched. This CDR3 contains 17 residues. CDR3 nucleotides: TGCGCCAGCAGCTTGGGGACAGGGGAGGAGAGGAACTATGGCTACACCTTC. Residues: CASSLGTGEERNYGYTF.

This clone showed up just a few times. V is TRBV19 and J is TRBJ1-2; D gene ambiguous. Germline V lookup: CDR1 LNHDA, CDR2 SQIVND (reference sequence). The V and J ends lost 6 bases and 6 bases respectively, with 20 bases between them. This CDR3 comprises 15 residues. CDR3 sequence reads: CASRALAADLDGYTF. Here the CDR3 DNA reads TGTGCCAGTAGGGCCCTCGCGGCGGACTTGGATGGCTACACCTTC.

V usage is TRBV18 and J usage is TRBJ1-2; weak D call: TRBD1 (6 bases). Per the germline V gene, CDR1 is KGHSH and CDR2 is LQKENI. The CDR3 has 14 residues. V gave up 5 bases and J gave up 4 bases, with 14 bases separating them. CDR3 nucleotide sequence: TGTGCCAGCTCAACCAATGGGGGGGCCTATGGCTACACCTTC. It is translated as CASSTNGGAYGYTF.

The CDR3, as DNA: TGCGCCAGCAGCTTGGCCGACATGAGGGATGGCTACACCTTC. Protein sequence: CASSLADMRDGYTF. The chain couples TRBV5-1 to TRBJ1-2; D is uncertain. CDR1 is SGHRS, CDR2 YFSETQ, per germline. This CDR3 is built from 14 residues. V was trimmed by 0 bases and J by 6 bases, leaving 12 bases between them.

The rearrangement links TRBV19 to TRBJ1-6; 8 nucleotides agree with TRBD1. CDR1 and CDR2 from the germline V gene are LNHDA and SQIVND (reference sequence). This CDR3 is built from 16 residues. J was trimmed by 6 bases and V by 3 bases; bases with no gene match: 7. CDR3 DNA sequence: TGTGCCAGTAGTATGGCCAGGGGGCAGCTTAATTCACCCCTCCACTTT. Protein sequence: CASSMARGQLNSPLHF.

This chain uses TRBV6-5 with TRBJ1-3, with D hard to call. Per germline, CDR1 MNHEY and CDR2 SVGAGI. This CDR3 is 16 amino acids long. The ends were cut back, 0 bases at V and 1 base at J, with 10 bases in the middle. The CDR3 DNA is TGTGCCAGCAGTTACTCGATAGCGGGGTCTGGAAACACCATATATTTT. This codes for CASSYSIAGSGNTIYF.

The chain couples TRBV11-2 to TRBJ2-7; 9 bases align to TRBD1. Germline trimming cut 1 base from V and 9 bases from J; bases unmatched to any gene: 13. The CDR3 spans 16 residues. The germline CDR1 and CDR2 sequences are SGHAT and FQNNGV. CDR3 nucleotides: TGTGCCAGCAGCTTAGTTTCGTCAAAGACAGGGGGATGGCAGTACTTC. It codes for CASSLVSSKTGGWQYF.

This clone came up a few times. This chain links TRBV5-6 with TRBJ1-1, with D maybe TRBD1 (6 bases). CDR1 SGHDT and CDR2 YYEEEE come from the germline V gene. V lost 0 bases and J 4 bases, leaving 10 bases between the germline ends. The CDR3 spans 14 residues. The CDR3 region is CASSLGTGSTEAFF. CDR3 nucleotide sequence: TGTGCCAGCAGCTTGGGAACAGGGAGCACTGAAGCTTTCTTT.

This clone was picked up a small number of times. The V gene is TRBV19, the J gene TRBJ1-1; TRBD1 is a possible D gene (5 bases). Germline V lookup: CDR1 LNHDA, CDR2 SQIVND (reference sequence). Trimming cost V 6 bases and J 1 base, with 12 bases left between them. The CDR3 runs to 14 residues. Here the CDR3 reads CASRTGPQNTEAFF. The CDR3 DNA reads TGTGCCAGTAGGACGGGACCGCAGAACACTGAAGCTTTCTTT.

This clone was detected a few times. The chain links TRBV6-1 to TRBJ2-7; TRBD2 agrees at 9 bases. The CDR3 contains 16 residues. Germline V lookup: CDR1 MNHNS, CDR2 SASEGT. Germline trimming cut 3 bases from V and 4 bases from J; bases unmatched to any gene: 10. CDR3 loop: CASSDQREERPYEQYF. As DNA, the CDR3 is TGTGCCAGCAGTGACCAGCGGGAGGAGAGGCCATACGAGCAGTACTTC.

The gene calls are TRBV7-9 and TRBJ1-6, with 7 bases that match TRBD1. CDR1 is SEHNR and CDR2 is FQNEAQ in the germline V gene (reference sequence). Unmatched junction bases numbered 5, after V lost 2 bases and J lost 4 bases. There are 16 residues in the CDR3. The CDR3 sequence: CASSLTGTVYNSPLHF. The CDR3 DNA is TGTGCCAGCAGCTTAACGGGGACAGTGTATAATTCACCCCTCCACTTT.

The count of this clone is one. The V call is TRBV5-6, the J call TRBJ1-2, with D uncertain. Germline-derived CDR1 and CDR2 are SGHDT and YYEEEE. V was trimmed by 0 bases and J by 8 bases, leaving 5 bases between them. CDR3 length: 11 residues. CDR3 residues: CASSLGFGYTF. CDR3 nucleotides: TGTGCCAGCAGCTTGGGGTTCGGCTACACCTTC. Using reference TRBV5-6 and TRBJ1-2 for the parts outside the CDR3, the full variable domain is DAGVTQSPTHLIKTRGQQVTLRCSPKSGHDTVSWYQQALGQGPQFIFQYYEEEERQRGNFPDRFSGHQFPNYSSELNVNALLLGDSALYLCASSLGFGYTFGSGTRLTVV.

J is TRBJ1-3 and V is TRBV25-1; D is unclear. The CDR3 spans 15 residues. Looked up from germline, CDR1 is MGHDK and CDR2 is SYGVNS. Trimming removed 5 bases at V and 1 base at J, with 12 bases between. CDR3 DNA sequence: TGTGCCAGCAGTCGGTGGGGAATTTCTGGAAACACCATATATTTT. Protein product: CASSRWGISGNTIYF.

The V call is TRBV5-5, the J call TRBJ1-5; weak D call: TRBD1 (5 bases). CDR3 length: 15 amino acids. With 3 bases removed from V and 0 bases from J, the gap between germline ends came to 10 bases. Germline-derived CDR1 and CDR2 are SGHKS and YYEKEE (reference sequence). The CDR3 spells CASSSDIASNQPQHF. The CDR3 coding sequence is TGTGCCAGCAGCTCGGACATCGCTAGCAATCAGCCCCAGCATTTT.

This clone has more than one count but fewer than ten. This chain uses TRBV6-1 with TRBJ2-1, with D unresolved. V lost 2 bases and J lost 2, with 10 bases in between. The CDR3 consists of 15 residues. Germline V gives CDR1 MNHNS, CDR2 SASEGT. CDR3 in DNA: TGTGCCAGCAGTGAAAGTGGGGAAGCCTACAATGAGCAGTTCTTC. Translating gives CASSESGEAYNEQFF.

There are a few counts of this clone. DNA of the CDR3: TGTGCCAGCAGCTTGGCCCGGGACAGGGGGAGATCAAAGGGTCAGCCCCAGCATTTT. This gives the protein CASSLARDRGRSKGQPQHF. The chain employs TRBV5-6 and TRBJ1-5; TRBD1 agrees at 11 bases. Germline CDR1 reads SGHDT; CDR2 reads YYEEEE. The CDR3 loop spans 19 amino acids. V was clipped by 0 bases and J by 6 bases; unmatched bases: 14.

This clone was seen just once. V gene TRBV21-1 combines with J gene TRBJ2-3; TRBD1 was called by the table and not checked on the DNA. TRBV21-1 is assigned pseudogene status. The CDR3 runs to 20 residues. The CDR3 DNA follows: TGTGCCAGCAGCAAAGAGAGGGGACAGGAGATCAACTGTCGCACAGATACGCAGTATTTT. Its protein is CASSKERGQEINCRTDTQYF.